The entry below describes one T cell receptor (beta chain). In the source study's methods: Estimation of nucleated cell counts relied on the amplification of reference gene primers. Sequencing used immunoSEQ multiplex PCR; TCRdb keeps in-frame clones, though not all of them. V, J and clone size are those of that table, while D and trimming were read from the DNA. The sample shows roughly 180,000 clones, 80% to 90% of them seen only once. These data belong to a study of blood T cell repertoires in COVID-19. Study at large: The origin of the acute and convalescent COVID-19 samples was the United States, Italy and Spain. PBMCs, B-cell-depleted T cells, or T cells provided the cDNA or gDNA that made up the material.

The CDR3 runs 14 residues. Trimming took off 1 base at V and 8 bases at J, with 12 bases between the two ends. Per the germline V gene, CDR1 is SGHTA and CDR2 is FQGNSA. This receptor was obtained from a man in his 70s with active or convalescent COVID-19. The sequencing sample was made of peripheral blood. The chain is built from TRBV7-2 and TRBJ1-3; D unresolved. The CDR3 nucleotides are TGTGCCAGCAGCTTAGAGTGGTATTCGGACACCATATATTTT. This encodes CASSLEWYSDTIYF.